This TCR beta chain was recovered during a study of blood T cell repertoires in COVID-19. The V gene end was trimmed by 4 bases and the J gene end by 2 bases; junction bases not matched to a gene: 9. The CDR3 contains 16 residues. Looked up from germline, CDR1 is ENHRY and CDR2 is SYGVKD. Authors' analysis steps: Quantification of nucleated cells was approximated via reference gene primer amplification. TCRdb's table, derived via immunoSEQ multiplex PCR, lists solely in-frame clones and lacks some. Clonal size and the V and J genes are those of that table, whereas D and trimming came from the DNA. The table records 200,000 to 250,000 clones, roughly 90% of them present only once.

Sequenced input: PBMCs or T cells enriched from blood (not recorded which). The source of this sequence is a woman in her twenties or thirties with acute COVID-19. This chain joins TRBV10-3 and TRBJ2-3; 7 positions match TRBD2. Here the CDR3 DNA reads TGTGCCATCAGTGTCGGGGAGGGCCAGTACACAGATACGCAGTATTTT. Translating it yields CAISVGEGQYTDTQYF.